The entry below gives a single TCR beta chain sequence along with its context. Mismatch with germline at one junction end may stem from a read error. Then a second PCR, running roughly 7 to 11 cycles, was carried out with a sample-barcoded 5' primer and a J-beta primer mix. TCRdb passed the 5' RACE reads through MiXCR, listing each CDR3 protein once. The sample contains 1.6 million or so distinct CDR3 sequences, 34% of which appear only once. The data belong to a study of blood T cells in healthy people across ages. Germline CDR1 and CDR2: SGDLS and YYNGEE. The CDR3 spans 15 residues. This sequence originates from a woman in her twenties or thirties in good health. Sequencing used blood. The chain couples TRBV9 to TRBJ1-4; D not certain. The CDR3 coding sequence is TGTGCCAGCAGCGTAGACTCCCGCCCAAATGAAAAATTGTTTTTT. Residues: CASSVDSRPNEKLFF.